The source of this T cell receptor (beta chain) is a study of T-cell memory formation after mild COVID-19. Study-wide context: For the most part, TCR clusters were specific to one donor. The study, taken as a whole, reports: Pre-infection memory harbored some responding clones, suggesting cross-reactive memory joined.

5'RACE primed at constant segments yielded TCR alpha and TCR beta cDNA libraries bearing sample barcodes and UMIs. MiXCR was run by TCRdb on the 5' RACE reads, yielding one entry per CDR3 protein. The data hold about 360,000 distinct CDR3 sequences, with roughly an eighth observed a single time. With respect to this clonotype: Its antigen is unknown.

CDR1 is SGHVS, CDR2 FQNEAQ, per germline. Trimming shortened V by 1 base and J by 1 base, and 12 bases separated the two germline ends. CDR3 length equals 16 residues. Sequenced material: PBMCs or a T cell subset sorted from them (not recorded which). This sequence joins TRBV7-8 and TRBJ2-3, with a possible D match to TRBD2 (7 bases). The sequence was obtained from a man between 18 and 35 years old who had mild COVID-19 (a few samples of this study predate the infection). Cell type and time point are not known. The CDR3 protein is CASSLVPGGRTDTQYF. CDR3 in DNA: TGTGCCAGCAGCTTAGTACCCGGGGGGCGCACAGATACGCAGTATTTT.